The TCR beta chain under discussion was sequenced for a study of T cell responses to AZD1222 COVID-19 vaccine. Study information: Recipients boosted at about 4 weeks or about 12 weeks are pooled.

Assay used: immunoSEQ multiplex PCR; TCRdb lists only in-frame clones, some missing. The sample records roughly 130,000 clones, over 75% being singletons. CDR3 length: 17 amino acids. V lost 5 bases to trimming and J lost 0 bases, with 17 bases between them. The germline CDR1 and CDR2 sequences are MNHEY and SVGEGT. Broader study findings: Samples come after the peak T cell response, not at day 14. Unmutated variant regions are reportedly the target of nearly half of TCRs that are spike-specific.

A note on this clone: Its antigen remains unknown.

This clonotype was obtained from an adult in good health. The sample here was peripheral blood, taken on day 0 of AZD1222 vaccination. V gene TRBV6-2 or TRBV6-3 combines with J gene TRBJ1-3, with D maybe TRBD1 (6 bases). The CDR3 region is CASSQIRQASSGNTIYF. CDR3 sequence (DNA): TGTGCCAGCAGTCAAATTCGACAGGCAAGCTCTGGAAACACCATATATTTT.